Below are 32 T cell receptor beta chains sequenced from a single sample in a study of T-cell memory formation after mild COVID-19 (dated by TCRdb to the early 2020s). Library prep was done by 5' RACE. The sequencer listed for this sample is Illumina NovaSeq 6000. TCRdb took the public reads, trimmed them with fastp at Q25, ran MiXCR for clone calling and kept in-frame beta chains. Identical CDR3 protein sequences are pooled into one entry, listed with their most common genes and DNA. For this sample the table gives roughly 400,000 distinct CDR3 sequences, of which more than 20% were detected only once. The ten largest account for around 8.8% of the sample. Material for sequencing was PBMCs or a T cell subset sorted from them (not recorded which). These receptors were taken from an adult woman who had mild COVID-19 (a few samples of this study predate the infection). The sample titles of this study are shuffled in the database, so cell type and time point are left out; the donor was told from shared clones.

The V and J genes are TRBV24-1 and TRBJ2-1; D is perhaps TRBD2 (5 bases). The germline CDR1 and CDR2 sequences are KGHDR and SFDVKD. The CDR3 is 17 amino acids. V shed 4 bases and J shed 5 bases, with 20 bases lying between them. CDR3 nucleotide sequence: TGTGCCACCAGTGACCCCGGACCACCGGGAAGCCACAATGAGCAGTTCTTC. Its protein product is CATSDPGPPGSHNEQFF.

This clonotype appeared a few times. J is TRBJ1-2 and V is TRBV20-1; perhaps TRBD1 as D (6 bases). Per germline, CDR1 DFQATT and CDR2 SNEGSKA (reference sequence). V was trimmed by 1 base and J by 12 bases, leaving 15 bases between them. The CDR3 runs 12 residues. CDR3 protein: CSARVGTTEHTF. CDR3 bases: TGCAGTGCTAGAGTCGGGACAACGGAACACACCTTC.

V usage is TRBV12-3 or TRBV12-4 and J usage is TRBJ1-2; no firm D call. Trimming stripped 7 bases from V and 7 bases from J, with 22 bases between. CDR3 length: 15 residues. The CDR3 loop reads CASKKDGGTAGGYTF. For the CDR3, the DNA is TGTGCCAGCAAGAAGGACGGCGGAACTGCTGGTGGCTACACCTTC.

This sequence joins TRBV6-6 and TRBJ1-1, with D unresolved. V lost 6 bases to trimming and J lost 4 bases, with 18 bases between them. Germline V gives CDR1 MNHNY, CDR2 SVGAGI (reference sequence). This CDR3 has 15 amino acids. The CDR3 region has the DNA TGTGCCAGCAGAGACCCTCGTGGGTCGGGCACTGAAGCTTTCTTT. This encodes CASRDPRGSGTEAFF.

The CDR3 DNA is TGTGCCACCAGCAGAGGAGGGGGTACTAGCACAGATACGCAGTATTTT. Translation gives CATSRGGGTSTDTQYF. The V gene is TRBV15, the J gene TRBJ2-3; possibly TRBD1 for D (6 bases). CDR3 length equals 16 residues. Between the trimmed V and J ends, which lost 1 base and 0 bases, there was a span of 11 bases. Germline lookup yields CDR1 LNHNV and CDR2 YYDKDF (reference sequence).

This sequence joins TRBV4-2 and TRBJ2-5; TRBD2 matches at 11 bases. The CDR3 totals 16 residues. V lost 3 bases, J lost 4 bases, and 7 bases stayed unmatched. Germline assignment: CDR1 LGHNA and CDR2 YNFKEQ. The CDR3 bases are TGTGCCAGCAGCCAGGATAGCGGGGGGGCCGGAGAGACCCAGTACTTC. Protein sequence: CASSQDSGGAGETQYF.

The chain employs TRBV20-1 and TRBJ2-4; D perhaps matches TRBD2 (5 bases). Trimming removed 1 base from V and 0 bases from J, with 10 bases in between. The CDR3 contains 15 residues. From germline, CDR1 is DFQATT and CDR2 SNEGSKA (reference sequence). The chain's CDR3 is CSARGGRLAKNIQYF. The DNA for the CDR3 is TGCAGTGCTAGAGGAGGGCGACTAGCCAAAAACATTCAGTACTTC.

The chain carries TRBV4-2 and TRBJ2-7, with TRBD1 matching 7 bases. The CDR3 runs to 12 residues. Per the germline V gene, CDR1 is LGHNA and CDR2 is YNFKEQ. V dropped 4 bases and J dropped 7; count of bases not matched to a gene: 4. DNA for the CDR3: TGTGCCAGCAGCCCGGACAGGAAAGAGCAGTACTTC. Translation gives CASSPDRKEQYF.

In this sample, this clonotype turned up a few times. The chain carries TRBV11-1 and TRBJ2-2, with TRBD2 matching 8 bases. Per the germline V gene, CDR1 is SGHAT and CDR2 is FQDESV (reference sequence). This CDR3 is built from 15 residues. The V and J ends lost 6 bases and 1 base, in that order; junction bases with no gene match: 4. The CDR3 DNA is TGTGCCAGCAGTTTTACTAGCGGGAACACCGGGGAGCTGTTTTTT. This translates into CASSFTSGNTGELFF.

The chain carries TRBV4-1 and TRBJ2-7; possible D gene TRBD2, 6 bases. The CDR3 contains 15 residues. Per the germline V gene, CDR1 is MGHRA and CDR2 is YSYEKL. Trimming pared 3 bases from V and 0 bases from J, leaving 12 bases between. Here the CDR3 DNA reads TGCGCCAGCAGCCAGCCTGTGGGGGGCTCCTACGAGCAGTACTTC. This sequence encodes CASSQPVGGSYEQYF.

This rearrangement joins TRBV7-2 to TRBJ2-7; 7 bases fit TRBD1. From germline, CDR1 is SGHTA and CDR2 FQGNSA. This CDR3 is 12 amino acids long. With V trimmed by 4 bases and J by 6 bases, 3 bases remained unmatched. CDR3 sequence (DNA): TGTGCCAGCAGCTCGACAGGGTTCGAGCAGTACTTC. It translates to CASSSTGFEQYF.

This clonotype was counted many times. This chain joins TRBV9 and TRBJ2-3, with 7 bases identical to TRBD2. Trimming removed 5 bases from V and 0 bases from J; junction bases left unmatched: 6. This CDR3 is 15 amino acids long. Per germline, CDR1 SGDLS and CDR2 YYNGEE. CDR3 sequence reads: CASRRSGASTDTQYF. CDR3 coding DNA: TGTGCCAGCAGACGGAGCGGGGCTAGCACAGATACGCAGTATTTT.

The chain employs TRBV6-6 and TRBJ2-5, with D hard to call. This CDR3 has 14 amino acids. Germline CDR1 and CDR2: MNHNY and SVGAGI (reference sequence). Trimming took off 7 bases at V and 0 bases at J, with 12 bases between the two ends. In DNA form, the CDR3 reads TGTGCCAGCACCCTCAACCCCTACCAAGAGACCCAGTACTTC. Translating gives CASTLNPYQETQYF.

The chain has TRBV3-1 and TRBJ2-5; D gene unclear. This CDR3 is built from 11 residues. Germline lookup yields CDR1 LGHDT and CDR2 YNNKEL (reference sequence). Trimming removed 5 bases from V and 7 bases from J, with 8 bases in between. The DNA for the CDR3 is TGTGCCAGCAGCGCAGGCGGGACCCAGTACTTC. Amino acid sequence: CASSAGGTQYF.

This chain connects TRBV29-1 to TRBJ2-3; 8 positions match TRBD2. Germline V lookup: CDR1 SQVTM, CDR2 ANQGSEA. The CDR3 is made up of 13 amino acids. V shed 4 bases, J shed 4 bases, and the junction held 4 bases outside the gene matches. The CDR3 loop is CSVVGGASDTQYF. CDR3 DNA: TGCAGCGTTGTCGGGGGGGCCTCAGATACGCAGTATTTT.

This clonotype was recorded a few times. This sequence joins TRBV29-1 and TRBJ2-3; D unresolved. The germline V gene has CDR1 SQVTM and CDR2 ANQGSEA. This CDR3 region has 12 residues. V was cut by 3 bases and J by 2 bases, with 6 bases left in between. The CDR3 loop is CSVDSVTDTQYF. CDR3 DNA sequence: TGCAGCGTTGACAGTGTCACAGATACGCAGTATTTT.

This clonotype was seen ten or more times. The chain is built from TRBV12-3 or TRBV12-4 and TRBJ2-1; D remains ambiguous. The CDR3 sequence is 13 residues long. V was cut by 7 bases and J by 10 bases, with 17 bases left in between. The CDR3 DNA sequence: TGTGCCAGCACCGTAGACGGTCTGGGGGAGCAGTTCTTC. Encoded protein: CASTVDGLGEQFF.

This clonotype was seen a few times. This chain links TRBV12-3 or TRBV12-4 with TRBJ2-1, with TRBD2 matching over 9 bases. J gave up 8 bases and V 4 bases, and 9 bases lay outside the gene matches. The CDR3 extends over 15 amino acids. The CDR3 sequence: CASSYARGGGDEQFF. Written as DNA, the CDR3 is TGTGCCAGCAGTTACGCGCGGGGGGGCGGTGATGAGCAGTTCTTC.

This clonotype was seen only a few times. The chain recombines TRBV20-1 with TRBJ2-1, with 9 bases aligning to TRBD2. V dropped 0 bases and J dropped 9; count of bases not matched to a gene: 6. The CDR3 is 14 residues long. CDR1 and CDR2 from the germline V gene are DFQATT and SNEGSKA (reference sequence). The CDR3 coding sequence is TGCAGTGCTAGAGAAGCTAGCGGGGTGATTGAGCAGTTCTTC. Its translation is CSAREASGVIEQFF.

This clonotype occurred a few times. The CDR3 DNA is TGCAGCGTTCGCAAGCGGAGCACAGATACGCAGTATTTT. This sequence encodes CSVRKRSTDTQYF. This chain joins TRBV29-1 and TRBJ2-3, with D possibly TRBD2 on 5 matching bases. Germline values: CDR1 SQVTM, CDR2 ANQGSEA. V dropped 5 bases and J dropped 0 bases, with 9 bases sitting between them. This CDR3 region has 13 residues.

This chain links TRBV19 with TRBJ2-5; TRBD1 matches at 9 bases. The CDR3 has 16 residues. V shed 5 bases and J 2 bases; nucleotides not matched to a gene: 9. Germline V gene lookup returns CDR1 LNHDA and CDR2 SQIVND (reference sequence). As DNA, the CDR3 is TGTGCCAGTAGTCTCCTCGGACAGGGGACTCAAGAGACCCAGTACTTC. It encodes CASSLLGQGTQETQYF.

This sequence joins TRBV11-2 and TRBJ1-2; 8 positions match TRBD1. The trim removed 5 bases at V and 2 bases at J, leaving 7 bases unmatched. Germline CDR1 SGHAT, CDR2 FQNNGV. This CDR3 has 15 amino acids. CDR3 sequence reads: CASSTDRGRNYGYTF. CDR3 DNA: TGTGCCAGCAGCACCGACAGGGGTCGGAACTATGGCTACACCTTC.

The table lists this clonotype with a few counts. The chain couples TRBV9 to TRBJ2-1, with TRBD2 matching over 14 bases. This CDR3 comprises 16 residues. CDR1 and CDR2 (germline): SGDLS, YYNGEE. V was clipped by 6 bases and J by 2 bases; unmatched bases: 4. The CDR3 reads CASTTSGGETYNEQFF. The DNA for the CDR3 is TGTGCCAGCACGACTAGCGGGGGGGAAACCTACAATGAGCAGTTCTTC.

This clonotype showed up just a few times. The rearrangement joins TRBV7-3 to TRBJ2-1; the match to TRBD1 covers 11 bases. The CDR3 loop spans 15 amino acids. With V trimmed by 5 bases and J by 7 bases, 7 bases remained unmatched. From germline, CDR1 is SGHTA and CDR2 FQGTGA. For the CDR3, the DNA is TGTGCCAGCAGCCGAGCCGGGACAGGGGGGAATGAGCAGTTCTTC. Its translation: CASSRAGTGGNEQFF.

The V and J genes are TRBV6-6 and TRBJ1-4; D is unclear. Between the trimmed V and J ends, which lost 0 bases and 7 bases, there was a span of 3 bases. This CDR3 has 12 amino acids. Germline assignment: CDR1 MNHNY and CDR2 SVGAGI (reference sequence). CDR3 loop: CASSYSFEKLFF. CDR3 bases: TGTGCCAGCAGTTACTCGTTTGAAAAACTGTTTTTT.

The chain couples TRBV11-2 to TRBJ1-1, with TRBD1 identical over 7 bases. CDR1 and CDR2 from the germline V gene are SGHAT and FQNNGV. The length of the CDR3 is 14 residues. V trimming: 5 bases; J trimming: 5 bases; junction bases outside the gene matches: 8. The CDR3 loop reads CASSPTGLYTEAFF. Written as DNA, the CDR3 is TGTGCCAGCAGCCCGACAGGGTTATATACTGAAGCTTTCTTT.

This sequence joins TRBV3-1 and TRBJ1-1, with unresolved D. The CDR3 is 14 residues long. Germline lookup yields CDR1 LGHDT and CDR2 YNNKEL (reference sequence). V shed 3 bases and J shed 1 base, with 9 bases lying between them. CDR3 in amino acids: CASSQDYRNTEAFF. The CDR3 DNA sequence: TGTGCCAGCAGCCAGGACTACAGGAACACTGAAGCTTTCTTT.

The genes are TRBV6-5 and TRBJ1-2; D uncertain. This CDR3 is 14 amino acids long. Trimming removed 0 bases at V and 5 bases at J, with 10 bases between. Germline loops: CDR1 MNHEY, CDR2 SVGAGI. CDR3 bases: TGTGCCAGCAGTTACTCGGCCTCAGGTTATGGCTACACCTTC. The encoded protein is CASSYSASGYGYTF.

The chain uses TRBV7-9 and TRBJ2-7, with D possibly matching TRBD2 (6 bases). V lost 7 bases to trimming and J lost 7 bases, with 17 bases between them. The CDR3 runs to 13 residues. The germline gives CDR1 SEHNR, CDR2 FQNEAQ (reference sequence). In DNA, the CDR3 is TGTGCCAGCAACACAGGCGGGAATCGGGAGCAGTACTTC. Protein product: CASNTGGNREQYF.

In this sample, this clonotype turned up a few times. V is TRBV6-1 and J is TRBJ2-3; D gene uncertain. Trimming cost V 7 bases and J 5 bases, with 10 bases left between them. The CDR3 covers 12 residues. Germline CDR1 and CDR2: MNHNS and SASEGT. The chain's CDR3 is CASKPDRDTQYF. The CDR3 region has the DNA TGTGCCAGCAAACCGGACCGAGATACGCAGTATTTT.

CDR3 sequence reads: CSAWKRGLATDTQYF. The DNA for the CDR3 is TGCAGCGCCTGGAAAAGGGGATTAGCGACAGATACGCAGTATTTT. The chain couples TRBV29-1 to TRBJ2-3; perhaps D is TRBD1 or TRBD2 (5 bases each). The germline CDR1 and CDR2 sequences are SQVTM and ANQGSEA. The CDR3 sequence is 15 residues long. V was cut by 7 bases and J by 3 bases, with 20 bases left in between.

As DNA, the CDR3 is TGCGCCAGCAGCTTCTCATCGGGACAGGGTCGGAATGAGCAGTTCTTC. Translating gives CASSFSSGQGRNEQFF. This chain joins TRBV5-1 and TRBJ2-1; 9 nucleotides align to TRBD1. The CDR3 runs 16 residues. The J segment lost 7 bases and the V segment lost 2 bases, leaving 10 bases of the junction unmatched. The V gene's germline CDR1 is SGHRS and CDR2 YFSETQ.